Below, 11 T cell receptor beta chains from the same sample are listed, as sequenced in a study of T cells expressing NK-cell markers. Each CDR3 protein gets one entry in TCRdb, which reprocessed the 5' RACE reads and gives no DNA. Its table records approximately 460,000 distinct CDR3 sequences. The specimen was blood T cells: a sorted CD56 or NKG2C T cell subset, CD4+ or CD8+ T cells, or bulk PBMC T cells (not recorded which). Source of these receptors: a woman between 18 and 70 years old in good health.

J is TRBJ1-1 and V is TRBV6-6; the D gene TCRdb calls, TRBD1, cannot be checked with no DNA. Germline CDR1 reads MNHNY; CDR2 reads SVGAGI (reference sequence). This CDR3 region has 13 residues. CDR3 in amino acids: CASKDRGVGEAFF.

The chain has TRBV18 and TRBJ1-1; absent DNA, TCRdb's TRBD1 call cannot be checked. Looked up from germline, CDR1 is KGHSH and CDR2 is LQKENI. This CDR3 has 14 residues. The CDR3 sequence: CASSQTGDNTEAFF.

The V call is TRBV7-2, the J call TRBJ2-2; TCRdb designates TRBD1, a call that cannot be tested without DNA. The CDR3 sequence is 17 residues long. The germline V gene has CDR1 SGHTA and CDR2 FQGNSA. This CDR3 reads CASSGFSALANTGELFF.

The rearrangement uses TRBV12-3 or TRBV12-4 and TRBJ2-1; absent DNA, TCRdb's TRBD1 call cannot be checked. This CDR3 is built from 13 residues. CDR3 in amino acids: CASSRTGFDEQFF.

This sequence joins TRBV27 and TRBJ2-1; checking the TCRdb D call of TRBD1 is not possible without DNA. The CDR3 length is 19 residues. CDR1 MNHEY and CDR2 SMNVEV come from the germline V gene (reference sequence). The CDR3 protein is CASRPFQAADRLLYNEQFF.

The rearrangement uses TRBV7-9 and TRBJ2-3; as DNA is missing, the TRBD1 call by TCRdb cannot be tested. The CDR3 is 17 amino acids. The germline V gene has CDR1 SEHNR and CDR2 FQNEAQ (reference sequence). This CDR3 is CASSLEDATEGANTQYF.

The V and J genes are TRBV5-4 and TRBJ1-2; TCRdb's D call, TRBD1, is unchecked because there is no DNA. This CDR3 is built from 15 residues. Germline CDR1 and CDR2: SGHNT and YYREEE (reference sequence). The CDR3 sequence is CASSQQGLNFYGYTF.

CDR3 sequence reads: CASSLGDYTEAFF. The chain employs TRBV7-2 and TRBJ1-1. Germline CDR1 and CDR2: SGHTA and FQGNSA. This CDR3 region has 13 residues.

The chain combines TRBV12-3 or TRBV12-4 with TRBJ2-5; absent DNA, TCRdb's TRBD1 call cannot be checked. This CDR3 has 12 amino acids. The CDR3 reads CASSTPGETQYF.

J is TRBJ1-1 and V is TRBV3-1; TCRdb indicates TRBD1, and absent DNA this call remains unverified. The germline gives CDR1 LGHDT, CDR2 YNNKEL (reference sequence). CDR3 length: 16 residues. CDR3 protein: CASSQVGGRGNTEAFF.

The chain is built from TRBV29-1 and TRBJ1-1; TCRdb's assignment of TRBD1 cannot be checked, as there is no DNA. Germline V gene sequence: CDR1 SQVTM, CDR2 ANQGSEA. The length of the CDR3 is 12 residues. The CDR3 protein is CSATGRGTEAFF.